Detailed here is one T cell receptor beta chain. The data were obtained in a study of T cell responses to AZD1222 COVID-19 vaccine. Sequencing was performed with immunoSEQ multiplex PCR; in TCRdb, only in-frame clones are kept and a portion is missing. The profile shows approximately 170,000 clones, approximately 89% of them singletons. The CDR3 has 14 amino acids. Looked up from germline, CDR1 is LGHDT and CDR2 is YNNKEL (reference sequence). With 2 bases removed from V and 4 bases from J, the gap between germline ends came to 11 bases. The chain carries TRBV3-1 (or the pseudogene TRBV3-2) and TRBJ1-1; tentatively, D is TRBD1 (5 bases). The TCR originated in an adult in good health. Here the sequenced sample was peripheral blood, taken on day 0 of AZD1222 vaccination. CDR3 sequence reads: CASSQRAGGTEAFF. The CDR3, as DNA: TGTGCCAGCAGCCAAAGAGCTGGGGGCACTGAAGCTTTCTTT.